This T cell receptor beta chain was recovered during a study of cytomegalovirus exposure and HLA in healthy donors. Study-level information: Earlier, roughly 120 million unique TCR beta sequences were recovered from 200 million or so T cells by an analysis.

The PCR contained 60 Vbeta and 13 Jbeta primers. Method: immunoSEQ multiplex PCR; TCRdb's copy keeps in-frame clones and lacks some. Found here are 180,000 or so clones, about 80% of them singletons; the top ten hold less than 2%. For this clone: The target antigen is unknown.

The CDR3 is 16 amino acids. Trimming took off 3 bases at V and 0 bases at J, with 15 bases between the two ends. The V gene's germline CDR1 is GTSNPN and CDR2 SVGIG (reference sequence). Study observations and caveats: Presence/absence analyses rested on an assumption that sequencing depth was roughly uniform across donors. Whilst most TCR sequences proved rare, a subset of public TCRs occurred across many donors.

This receptor was taken from a woman aged 25 to 39 in good health and CMV-seronegative. The J gene is TRBJ1-3, the V gene TRBV30; no clear D. The sequencing input was PBMCs. CDR3 DNA sequence: TGTGCCTGGAGCGGACGGGTGGGGAGCTCTGGAAACACCATATATTTT. It yields the protein CAWSGRVGSSGNTIYF.